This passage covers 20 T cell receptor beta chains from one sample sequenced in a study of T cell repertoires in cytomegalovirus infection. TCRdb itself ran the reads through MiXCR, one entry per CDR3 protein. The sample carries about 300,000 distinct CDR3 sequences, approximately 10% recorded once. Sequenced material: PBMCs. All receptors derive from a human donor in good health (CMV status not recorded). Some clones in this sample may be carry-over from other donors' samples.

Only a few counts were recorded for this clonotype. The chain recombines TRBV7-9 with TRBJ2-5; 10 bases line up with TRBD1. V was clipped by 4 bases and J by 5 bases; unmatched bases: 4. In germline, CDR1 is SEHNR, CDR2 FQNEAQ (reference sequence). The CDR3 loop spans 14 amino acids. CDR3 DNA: TGTGCCAGCAGCTCGCTGACAGGGGGCGAGACCCAGTACTTC. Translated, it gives CASSSLTGGETQYF.

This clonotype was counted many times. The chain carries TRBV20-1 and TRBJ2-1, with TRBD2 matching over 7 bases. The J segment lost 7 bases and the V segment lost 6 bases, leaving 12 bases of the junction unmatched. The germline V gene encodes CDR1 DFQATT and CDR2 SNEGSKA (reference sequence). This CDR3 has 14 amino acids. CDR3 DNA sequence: TGCAGTGCCGAGCGGGACCCGCCGGGTAATGAGCAGTTCTTC. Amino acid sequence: CSAERDPPGNEQFF.

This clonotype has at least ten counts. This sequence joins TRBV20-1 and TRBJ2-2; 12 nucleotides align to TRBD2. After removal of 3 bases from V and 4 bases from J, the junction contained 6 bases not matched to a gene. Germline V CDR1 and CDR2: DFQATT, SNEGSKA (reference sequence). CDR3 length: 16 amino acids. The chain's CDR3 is CSARPSGGAITGELFF. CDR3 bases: TGCAGTGCTAGGCCTAGCGGGGGGGCTATCACCGGGGAGCTGTTTTTT.

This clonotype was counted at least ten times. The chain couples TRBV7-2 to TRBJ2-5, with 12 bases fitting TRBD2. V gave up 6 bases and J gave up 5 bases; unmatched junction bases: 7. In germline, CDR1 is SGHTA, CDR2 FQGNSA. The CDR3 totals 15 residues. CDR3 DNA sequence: TGTGCCAGCAGTCCTAGCGGGGGGGCTGTGGAGACCCAGTACTTC. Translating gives CASSPSGGAVETQYF.

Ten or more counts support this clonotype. CDR3 sequence: CASSNGQDSNQPQHF. CDR3 coding DNA: TGTGCCAGCAGTAATGGACAGGATAGCAATCAGCCCCAGCATTTT. The chain uses TRBV6-6 and TRBJ1-5, with 7 bases identical to TRBD1. The CDR3 covers 15 residues. Germline V gene lookup returns CDR1 MNHNY and CDR2 SVGAGI (reference sequence). V lost 5 bases and J lost 0; bases outside the gene matches: 4.

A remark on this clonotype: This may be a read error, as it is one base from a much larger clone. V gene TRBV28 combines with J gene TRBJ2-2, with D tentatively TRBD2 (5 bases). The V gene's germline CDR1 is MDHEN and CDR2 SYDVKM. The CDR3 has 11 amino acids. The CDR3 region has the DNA TGTGCCAGCCAAGACCCCGGGGAGCCGTTTTTT. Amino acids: CASQDPGEPFF.

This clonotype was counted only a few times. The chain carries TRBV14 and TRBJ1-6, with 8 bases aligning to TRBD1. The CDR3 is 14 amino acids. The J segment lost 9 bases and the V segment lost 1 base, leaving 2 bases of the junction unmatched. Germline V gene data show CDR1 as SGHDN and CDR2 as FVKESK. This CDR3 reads CASSQGRGPSPLHF. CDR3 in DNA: TGTGCCAGCAGCCAAGGCAGGGGGCCTTCACCCCTCCACTTT. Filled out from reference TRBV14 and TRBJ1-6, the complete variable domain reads EAGVTQFPSHSVIEKGQTVTLRCDPISGHDNLYWYRRVMGKEIKFLLHFVKESKQDESGMPNNRFLAERTGGTYSTLKVQPAELEDSGVYFCASSQGRGPSPLHFGNGTRLTVT.

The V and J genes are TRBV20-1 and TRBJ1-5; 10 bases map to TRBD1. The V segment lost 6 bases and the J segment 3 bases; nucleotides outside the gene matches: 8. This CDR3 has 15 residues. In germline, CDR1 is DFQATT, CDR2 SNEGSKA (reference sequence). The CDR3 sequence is CSAIPDRGNNQPQHF. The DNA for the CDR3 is TGCAGTGCCATCCCGGACAGGGGGAACAATCAGCCCCAGCATTTT.

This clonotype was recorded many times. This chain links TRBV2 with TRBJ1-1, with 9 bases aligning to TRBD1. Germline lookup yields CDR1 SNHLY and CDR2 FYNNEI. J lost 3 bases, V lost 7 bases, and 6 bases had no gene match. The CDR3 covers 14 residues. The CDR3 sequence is CASTSTGGYTEAFF. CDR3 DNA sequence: TGTGCCAGCACATCGACAGGGGGGTACACTGAAGCTTTCTTT.

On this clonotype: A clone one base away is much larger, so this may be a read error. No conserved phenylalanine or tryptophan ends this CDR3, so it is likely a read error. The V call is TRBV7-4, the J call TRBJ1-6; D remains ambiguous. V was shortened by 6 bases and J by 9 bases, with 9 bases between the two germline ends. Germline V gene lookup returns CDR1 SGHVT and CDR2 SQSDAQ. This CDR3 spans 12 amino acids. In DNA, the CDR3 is TGTGCCAGCAGGACCGTTGGTTCACCCCTCCACTTA. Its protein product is CASRTVGSPLHL.

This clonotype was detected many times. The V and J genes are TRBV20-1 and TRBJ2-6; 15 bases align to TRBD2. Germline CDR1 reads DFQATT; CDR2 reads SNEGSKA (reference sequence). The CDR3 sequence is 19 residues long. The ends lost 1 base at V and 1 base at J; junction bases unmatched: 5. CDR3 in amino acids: CSARAGLAGGISGANVLTF. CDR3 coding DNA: TGCAGTGCTAGAGCCGGACTAGCGGGGGGGATATCTGGGGCCAACGTCCTGACTTTC.

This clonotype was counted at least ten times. The DNA of the CDR3 is TGCAGCGTTGAAGGACAGACGGCAGAGACCCAGTACTTC. This translates into CSVEGQTAETQYF. The chain combines TRBV29-1 with TRBJ2-5; the D gene is possibly TRBD1 (5 bases). Germline CDR1 is SQVTM and CDR2 is ANQGSEA. This CDR3 region has 13 residues. V lost 1 base and J 4 bases, leaving 10 bases between the germline ends.

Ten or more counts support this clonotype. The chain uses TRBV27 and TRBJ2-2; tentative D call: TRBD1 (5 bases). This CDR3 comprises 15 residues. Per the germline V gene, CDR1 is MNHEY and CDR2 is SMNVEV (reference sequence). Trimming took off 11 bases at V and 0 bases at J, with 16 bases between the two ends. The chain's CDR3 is CASPPRAPNTGELFF. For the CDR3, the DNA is TGTGCCTCGCCCCCCAGGGCTCCGAACACCGGGGAGCTGTTTTTT.

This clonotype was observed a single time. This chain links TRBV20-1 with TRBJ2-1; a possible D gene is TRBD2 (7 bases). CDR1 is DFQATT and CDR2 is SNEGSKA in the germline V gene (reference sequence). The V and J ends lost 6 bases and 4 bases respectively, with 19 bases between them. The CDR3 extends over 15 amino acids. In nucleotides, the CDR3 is TGCAGTGCCCCACTCCTAGGGGGGGCTTACAATGAGCAGTTCTTC. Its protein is CSAPLLGGAYNEQFF.

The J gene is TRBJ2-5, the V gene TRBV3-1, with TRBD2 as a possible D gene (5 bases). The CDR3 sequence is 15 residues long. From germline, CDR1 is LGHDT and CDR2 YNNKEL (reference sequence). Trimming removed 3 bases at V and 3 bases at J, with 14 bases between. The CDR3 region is CASSQSLGIKETQYF. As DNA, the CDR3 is TGTGCCAGCAGCCAGAGTCTCGGGATTAAAGAGACCCAGTACTTC.

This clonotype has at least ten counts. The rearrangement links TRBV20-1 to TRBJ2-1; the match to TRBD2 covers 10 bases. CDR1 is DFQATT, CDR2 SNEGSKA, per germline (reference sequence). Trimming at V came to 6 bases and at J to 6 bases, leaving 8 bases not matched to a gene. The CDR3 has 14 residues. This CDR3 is CSARSGGAPNEQFF. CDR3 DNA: TGCAGTGCCCGGAGCGGGGGGGCCCCCAATGAGCAGTTCTTC.

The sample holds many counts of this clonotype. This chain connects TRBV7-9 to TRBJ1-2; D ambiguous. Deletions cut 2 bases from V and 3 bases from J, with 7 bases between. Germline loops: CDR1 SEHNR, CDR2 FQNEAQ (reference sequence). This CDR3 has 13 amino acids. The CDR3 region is CASSLPDYYGYTF. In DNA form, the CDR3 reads TGTGCCAGCAGCTTACCAGACTACTATGGCTACACCTTC.

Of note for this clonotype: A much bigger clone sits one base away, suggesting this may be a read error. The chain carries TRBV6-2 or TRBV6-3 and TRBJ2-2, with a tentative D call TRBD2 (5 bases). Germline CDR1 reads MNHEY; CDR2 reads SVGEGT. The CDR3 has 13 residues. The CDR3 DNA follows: TGTGCCAGCAGTTACGGGCATCCCGGGGAGCCGTTTTTT. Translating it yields CASSYGHPGEPFF.

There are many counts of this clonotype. The CDR3 nucleotides are TGTGCCATCAGTCCCCTCAGTGGTCGCTCTGGAAACACCATATATTTT. Its protein is CAISPLSGRSGNTIYF. The chain joins TRBV10-3 to TRBJ1-3, with D uncertain. CDR1 ENHRY and CDR2 SYGVKD come from the germline V gene. The CDR3 loop spans 16 amino acids. Between the trimmed V and J ends, which lost 5 bases and 0 bases, there was a span of 14 bases.

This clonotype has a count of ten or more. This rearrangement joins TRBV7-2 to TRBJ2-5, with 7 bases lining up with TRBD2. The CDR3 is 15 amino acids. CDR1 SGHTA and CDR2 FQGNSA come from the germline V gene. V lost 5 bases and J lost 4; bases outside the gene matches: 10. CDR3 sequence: CASSPSGFTRETQYF. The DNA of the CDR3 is TGTGCCAGCAGCCCTAGCGGATTTACGAGAGAGACCCAGTACTTC.